One and the same sample provided the 19 T cell receptor beta chains below, sequenced in a study of T-cell reconstitution after alpha-beta-depleted transplantation in children. Unique molecular identifiers were built into the TCRbeta library. TCRdb redid the calling of the PCR reads with MiXCR, one entry per CDR3 protein. The sample lists 800,000 to 1,000,000 distinct CDR3 sequences, roughly 29% occurring once. The sequences come from PBMCs, mostly from graft donor cells, collected 360 days after TCRalphabeta/CD19-depleted stem cell transplant. Source of these receptors: a boy in the first two years of life who had a stem cell transplant for SCID, so the T cells may come from the graft donor.

This chain connects TRBV6-5 to TRBJ1-3; no clear D gene. The CDR3 has 14 residues. CDR1 and CDR2 (germline): MNHEY, SVGAGI. The V gene lost 0 bases and the J gene lost 1 base, with 4 bases spanning the gap. The CDR3 sequence: CASSYSGSGNTIYF. The CDR3 DNA follows: TGTGCCAGCAGTTACTCAGGTTCTGGAAACACCATATATTTT.

V is TRBV2 and J is TRBJ2-5; 12 bases line up with TRBD2. Trimming at V came to 2 bases and at J to 5 bases, leaving 0 bases not matched to a gene. CDR3 length equals 14 residues. Germline V CDR1 and CDR2: SNHLY, FYNNEI. The chain's CDR3 is CASSELAGGETQYF. The CDR3 coding sequence is TGTGCCAGCAGTGAACTAGCGGGGGGGGAGACCCAGTACTTC. The variable domain in full, completed from reference TRBV2 and TRBJ2-5, reads EPEVTQTPSHQVTQMGQEVILRCVPISNHLYFYWYRQILGQKVEFLVSFYNNEISEKSEIFDDQFSVERPDGSNFTLKIRSTKLEDSAMYFCASSELAGGETQYFGPGTRLLVL.

J is TRBJ2-7 and V is TRBV7-2; unclear D gene. Germline V lookup: CDR1 SGHTA, CDR2 FQGNSA. The CDR3 contains 13 residues. Trimming pared 5 bases from V and 5 bases from J, leaving 13 bases between. The CDR3 DNA follows: TGTGCCAGCAGCCAACCTAAGCTGGACGAGCAGTACTTC. Translated: CASSQPKLDEQYF.

J is TRBJ2-7 and V is TRBV28; D uncertain. Trimming shortened V by 5 bases and J by 6 bases, and 17 bases separated the two germline ends. The CDR3 is 14 residues long. Germline CDR1 reads MDHEN; CDR2 reads SYDVKM. The CDR3 region is CASSPHPQVREQYF. CDR3 DNA sequence: TGTGCCAGCAGTCCCCACCCCCAGGTACGCGAGCAGTACTTC.

The gene calls are TRBV11-1 and TRBJ1-1, with 8 bases lining up with TRBD1. CDR1 SGHAT and CDR2 FQDESV come from the germline V gene (reference sequence). The CDR3 is 16 residues long. Trimming took 3 bases from V and 0 from J; bases not matched to a gene: 6. The CDR3 sequence: CASSFPRDRMNTEAFF. CDR3 in DNA: TGTGCCAGCAGCTTTCCTCGGGACAGGATGAACACTGAAGCTTTCTTT. The entire variable domain, with the rest obtained from reference TRBV11-1 and TRBJ1-1, is as follows: EAEVAQSPRYKITEKSQAVAFWCDPISGHATLYWYRQILGQGPELLVQFQDESVVDDSQLPKDRFSAERLKGVDSTLKIQPAELGDSAMYLCASSFPRDRMNTEAFFGQGTRLTVV.

The chain links TRBV7-6 to TRBJ2-2, with TRBD2 as a possible D gene (6 bases). CDR1 is SGHVS and CDR2 is FNYEAQ in the germline V gene. The CDR3 is made up of 14 amino acids. Between the trimmed V and J ends, which lost 5 bases and 3 bases, there was a span of 10 bases. The CDR3: CASSKSGYTGELFF. The CDR3 nucleotides read TGTGCCAGCAGCAAGAGCGGGTACACCGGGGAGCTGTTTTTT.

The V and J genes are TRBV5-1 and TRBJ2-1; tentatively, D is TRBD2 (6 bases). Germline V gives CDR1 SGHRS, CDR2 YFSETQ. Trimming pared 4 bases from V and 1 base from J, leaving 12 bases between. This CDR3 is 15 amino acids long. CDR3 nucleotide sequence: TGCGCCAGCAGCCTTGGCGGGGTATCCTACAATGAGCAGTTCTTC. Its protein is CASSLGGVSYNEQFF. The full variable domain, in which reference TRBV5-1 and TRBJ2-1 provide the parts outside the CDR3, is KAGVTQTPRYLIKTRGQQVTLSCSPISGHRSVSWYQQTPGQGLQFLFEYFSETQRNKGNFPGRFSGRQFSNSRSEMNVSTLELGDSALYLCASSLGGVSYNEQFFGPGTRLTVL.

This clonotype occurred a few times. V and J are TRBV20-1 and TRBJ2-5; 9 bases align to TRBD2. V trimming: 0 bases; J trimming: 5 bases; junction bases outside the gene matches: 7. The CDR3 totals 15 residues. Germline loops: CDR1 DFQATT, CDR2 SNEGSKA (reference sequence). CDR3 residues: CSARERSGGGETQYF. DNA for the CDR3: TGCAGTGCTAGAGAACGTAGCGGGGGAGGGGAGACCCAGTACTTC.

This clonotype was counted only a few times. The chain combines TRBV7-2 with TRBJ2-3; no definite D call. The V gene lost 6 bases and the J gene lost 3 bases, with 16 bases spanning the gap. The length of the CDR3 is 15 residues. Germline V lookup: CDR1 SGHTA, CDR2 FQGNSA. CDR3 DNA sequence: TGTGCCAGCAGACCTCCGGGCCTGTCTACAGATACGCAGTATTTT. Translating gives CASRPPGLSTDTQYF.

The V gene is TRBV19, the J gene TRBJ2-4, with TRBD2 as a possible D gene (6 bases). The CDR3 has 12 residues. V lost 9 bases and J lost 3, with 9 bases in between. The germline V gene encodes CDR1 LNHDA and CDR2 SQIVND (reference sequence). CDR3 DNA: TGTGCCAGCCGGGACTTCAAAAACATTCAGTACTTC. Its translation: CASRDFKNIQYF.

This chain connects TRBV5-6 to TRBJ2-7, with 8 nucleotides matching TRBD1. With 4 bases clipped from V and 2 bases from J, the junction kept 5 bases outside the gene matches. The germline V gene encodes CDR1 SGHDT and CDR2 YYEEEE. This CDR3 contains 14 residues. The CDR3 sequence is CASSVVTGAYEQYF. The CDR3 DNA follows: TGTGCCAGCAGCGTGGTGACAGGGGCCTACGAGCAGTACTTC.

This clonotype has more than one count but fewer than ten. The gene calls are TRBV28 and TRBJ1-2; D unclear. The V gene's germline CDR1 is MDHEN and CDR2 SYDVKM. Deletions cut 10 bases from V and 4 bases from J, with 16 bases between. The CDR3 is made up of 13 amino acids. In nucleotides, the CDR3 is TGTGCCACCAAGGAGTGGGAGGGCTATGGCTACACCTTC. It specifies CATKEWEGYGYTF.

A few counts support this clonotype. J is TRBJ2-1 and V is TRBV4-3; 9 bases fit TRBD1. The ends lost 4 bases at V and 4 bases at J; junction bases unmatched: 8. The germline gives CDR1 LGHNA, CDR2 YSLEER. CDR3 length equals 16 residues. CDR3 nucleotides: TGCGCCAGCAGCCTGATGGGGACAGGGATTTACAATGAGCAGTTCTTC. Translation: CASSLMGTGIYNEQFF.

This clonotype was picked up a small number of times. The chain recombines TRBV7-3 with TRBJ2-1; 9 nucleotides match TRBD2. The CDR3 consists of 16 residues. Germline values: CDR1 SGHTA, CDR2 FQGTGA. Losses at the gene ends were 1 base for V and 4 bases for J; bases not matched to a gene: 5. CDR3 in amino acids: CASSLMGGGGYNEQFF. CDR3 in DNA: TGTGCCAGCAGCTTAATGGGCGGGGGGGGGTACAATGAGCAGTTCTTC.

This clonotype occurred a few times. The V call is TRBV7-9, the J call TRBJ1-1, with TRBD1 as a possible D gene (5 bases). The CDR3 length is 14 residues. CDR1 and CDR2 from the germline V gene are SEHNR and FQNEAQ (reference sequence). Trimming took 4 bases from V and 3 from J, leaving 12 bases between them. The CDR3 sequence: CASSSFGTDTEAFF. The DNA of the CDR3 is TGTGCCAGCAGCTCGTTTGGGACGGACACTGAAGCTTTCTTT.

The chain links TRBV5-1 to TRBJ2-6; 10 positions match TRBD1. CDR3 length: 19 residues. Germline trimming cut 0 bases from V and 0 bases from J; bases unmatched to any gene: 6. Germline values: CDR1 SGHRS, CDR2 YFSETQ. The CDR3 nucleotides read TGCGCCAGCAGCTTGGACCCGACAGGGGGCTTCTCTGGGGCCAACGTCCTGACTTTC. This translates into CASSLDPTGGFSGANVLTF.

This clonotype was detected many times. The genes are TRBV12-3 or TRBV12-4 and TRBJ2-1, with D hard to call. V was cut by 3 bases and J by 10 bases, with 7 bases left in between. The length of the CDR3 is 11 residues. In nucleotides, the CDR3 is TGTGCCAGCAGTTTTAGGGTAGAGCAGTTCTTC. Translating gives CASSFRVEQFF.

This clonotype appeared once. The chain uses TRBV2 and TRBJ2-1; D unclear. This CDR3 spans 15 amino acids. V was pared by 4 bases and J by 6 bases, with 16 bases between. Germline V CDR1 and CDR2: SNHLY, FYNNEI. CDR3: CASSGRLNVANEQFF. In DNA, the CDR3 is TGTGCCAGCAGTGGCAGATTAAACGTAGCCAATGAGCAGTTCTTC.

There are a few counts of this clonotype. The chain employs TRBV7-9 and TRBJ2-5; TRBD2 agrees at 7 bases. The CDR3 totals 17 residues. Germline V gene lookup returns CDR1 SEHNR and CDR2 FQNEAQ (reference sequence). V trimming: 2 bases; J trimming: 1 base; junction bases outside the gene matches: 10. Here the CDR3 reads CASSLPNERGTQETQYF. CDR3 nucleotides: TGTGCCAGCAGCTTACCGAATGAGCGGGGTACCCAAGAGACCCAGTACTTC. The full variable domain, its missing parts supplied by reference TRBV7-9 and TRBJ2-5, is DTGVSQNPRHKITKRGQNVTFRCDPISEHNRLYWYRQTLGQGPEFLTYFQNEAQLEKSRLLSDRFSAERPKGSFSTLEIQRTEQGDSAMYLCASSLPNERGTQETQYFGPGTRLLVL.